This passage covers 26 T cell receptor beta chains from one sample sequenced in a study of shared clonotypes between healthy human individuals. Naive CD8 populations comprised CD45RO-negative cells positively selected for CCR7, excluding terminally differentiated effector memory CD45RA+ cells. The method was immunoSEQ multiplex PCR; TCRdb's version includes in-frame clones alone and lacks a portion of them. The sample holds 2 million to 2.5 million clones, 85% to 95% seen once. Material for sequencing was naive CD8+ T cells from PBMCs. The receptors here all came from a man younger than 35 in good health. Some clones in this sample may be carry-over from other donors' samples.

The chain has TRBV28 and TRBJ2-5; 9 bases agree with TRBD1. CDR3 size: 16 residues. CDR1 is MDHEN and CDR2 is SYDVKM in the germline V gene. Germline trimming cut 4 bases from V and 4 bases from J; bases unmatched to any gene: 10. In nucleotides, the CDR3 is TGTGCCAGCAGTTCCCAACAGGGGGCTTGGCGAGAGACCCAGTACTTC. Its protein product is CASSSQQGAWRETQYF.

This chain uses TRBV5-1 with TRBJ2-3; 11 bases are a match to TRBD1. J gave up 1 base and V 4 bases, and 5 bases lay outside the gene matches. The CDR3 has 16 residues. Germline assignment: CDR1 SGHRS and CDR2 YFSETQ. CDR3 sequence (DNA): TGCGCCAGCAGCAAGGAGGGACAGGGGGGCACAGATACGCAGTATTTT. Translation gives CASSKEGQGGTDTQYF.

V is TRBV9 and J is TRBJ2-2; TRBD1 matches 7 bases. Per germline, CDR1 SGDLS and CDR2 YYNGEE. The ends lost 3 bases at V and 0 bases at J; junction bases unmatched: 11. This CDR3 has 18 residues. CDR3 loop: CASSAWDSFFSNTGELFF. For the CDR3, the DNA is TGTGCCAGCAGCGCTTGGGACAGCTTTTTTTCGAACACCGGGGAGCTGTTTTTT.

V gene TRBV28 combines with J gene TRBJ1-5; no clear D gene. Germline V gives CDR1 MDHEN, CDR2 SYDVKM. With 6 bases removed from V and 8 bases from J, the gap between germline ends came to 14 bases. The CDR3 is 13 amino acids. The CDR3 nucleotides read TGTGCCAGCAGCCGGACTGTCGAAGAGCCCCAGCATTTT. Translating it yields CASSRTVEEPQHF.

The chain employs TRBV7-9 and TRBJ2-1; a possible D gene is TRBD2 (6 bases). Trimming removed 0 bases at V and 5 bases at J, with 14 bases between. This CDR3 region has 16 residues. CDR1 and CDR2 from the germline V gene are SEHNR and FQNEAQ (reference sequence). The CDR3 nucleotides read TGTGCCAGCAGCTTAGCTGGGACTCACCCGGACAATGAGCAGTTCTTC. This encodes CASSLAGTHPDNEQFF.

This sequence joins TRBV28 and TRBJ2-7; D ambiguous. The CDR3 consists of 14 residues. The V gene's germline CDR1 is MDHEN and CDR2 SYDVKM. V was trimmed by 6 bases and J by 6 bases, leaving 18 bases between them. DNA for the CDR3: TGTGCCAGCAGCACACCGCCGGCCGTCCTCGAGCAGTACTTC. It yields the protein CASSTPPAVLEQYF.

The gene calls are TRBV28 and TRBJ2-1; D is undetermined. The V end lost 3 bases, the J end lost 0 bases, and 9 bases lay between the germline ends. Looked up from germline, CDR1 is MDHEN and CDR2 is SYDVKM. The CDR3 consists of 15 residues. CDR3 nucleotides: TGTGCCAGCAGTTTTAGTGGAAACTCCTACAATGAGCAGTTCTTC. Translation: CASSFSGNSYNEQFF.

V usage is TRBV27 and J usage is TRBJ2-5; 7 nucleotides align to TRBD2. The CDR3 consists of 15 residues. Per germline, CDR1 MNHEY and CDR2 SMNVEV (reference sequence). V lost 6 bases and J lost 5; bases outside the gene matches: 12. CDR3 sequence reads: CASSQGLEDWETQYF. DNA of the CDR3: TGTGCCAGCAGCCAAGGACTAGAGGATTGGGAGACCCAGTACTTC.

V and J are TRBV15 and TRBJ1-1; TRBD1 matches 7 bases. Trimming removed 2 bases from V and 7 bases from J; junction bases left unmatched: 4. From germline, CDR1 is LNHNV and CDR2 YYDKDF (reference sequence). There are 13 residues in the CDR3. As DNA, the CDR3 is TGTGCCACCAGCAGAAAGGGGGACAGTGAAGCTTTCTTT. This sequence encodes CATSRKGDSEAFF. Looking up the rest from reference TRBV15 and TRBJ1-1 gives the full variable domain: DAMVIQNPRYQVTQFGKPVTLSCSQTLNHNVMYWYQQKSSQAPKLLFHYYDKDFNNEADTPDNFQSRRPNTSFCFLDIRSPGLGDTAMYLCATSRKGDSEAFFGQGTRLTVV.

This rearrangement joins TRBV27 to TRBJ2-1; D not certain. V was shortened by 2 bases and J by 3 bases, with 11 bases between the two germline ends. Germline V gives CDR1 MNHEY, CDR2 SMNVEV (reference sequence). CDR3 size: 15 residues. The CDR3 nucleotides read TGTGCCAGCAGTTTAGGCGGCAGACTCTACAATGAGCAGTTCTTC. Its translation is CASSLGGRLYNEQFF.

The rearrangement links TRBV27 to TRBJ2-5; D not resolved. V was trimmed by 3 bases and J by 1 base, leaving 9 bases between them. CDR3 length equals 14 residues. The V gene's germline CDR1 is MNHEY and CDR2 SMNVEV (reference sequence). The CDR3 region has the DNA TGTGCCAGCAGTTTTTTTTCCGGCCAAGAGACCCAGTACTTC. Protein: CASSFFSGQETQYF.

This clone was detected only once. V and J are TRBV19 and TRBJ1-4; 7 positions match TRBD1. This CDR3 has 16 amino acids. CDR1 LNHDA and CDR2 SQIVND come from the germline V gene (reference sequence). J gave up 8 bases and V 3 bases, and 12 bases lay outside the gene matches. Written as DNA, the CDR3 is TGTGCCAGTAGTATTAGGTGGGGGACAGACGGAGAAAAACTGTTTTTT. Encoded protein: CASSIRWGTDGEKLFF.

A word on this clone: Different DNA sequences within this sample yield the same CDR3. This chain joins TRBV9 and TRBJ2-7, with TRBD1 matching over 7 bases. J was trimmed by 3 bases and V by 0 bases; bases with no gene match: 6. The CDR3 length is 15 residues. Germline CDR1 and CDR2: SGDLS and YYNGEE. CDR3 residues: CASSVGAGGNYEQYF. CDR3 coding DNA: TGTGCCAGCAGCGTAGGGGCAGGGGGAAACTACGAGCAGTACTTC.

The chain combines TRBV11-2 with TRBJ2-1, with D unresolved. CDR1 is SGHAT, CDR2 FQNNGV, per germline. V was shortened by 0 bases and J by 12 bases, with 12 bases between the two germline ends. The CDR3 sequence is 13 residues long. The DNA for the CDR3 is TGTGCCAGCAGCTTAGATCACCCCCCTGGGCAGTTCTTC. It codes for CASSLDHPPGQFF.

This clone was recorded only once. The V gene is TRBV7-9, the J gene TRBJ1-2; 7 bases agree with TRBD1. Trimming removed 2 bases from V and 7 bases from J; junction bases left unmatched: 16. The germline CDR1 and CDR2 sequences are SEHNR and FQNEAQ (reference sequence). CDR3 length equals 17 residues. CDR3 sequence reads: CASSLRLEGATTVGYTF. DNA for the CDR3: TGTGCCAGCAGCTTACGGTTAGAGGGGGCCACGACGGTTGGCTACACCTTC.

The CDR3 sequence is CASSSKGPGRDRVHEQFF. The CDR3 DNA reads as TGTGCCAGCAGCTCAAAGGGCCCCGGACGTGACAGAGTACATGAGCAGTTCTTC. V and J are TRBV11-3 and TRBJ2-1, with D possibly TRBD1 on 5 matching bases. This CDR3 region has 18 residues. Trimming shortened V by 4 bases and J by 8 bases, and 27 bases separated the two germline ends. CDR1 and CDR2 (germline): SGHNT, YENEEA.

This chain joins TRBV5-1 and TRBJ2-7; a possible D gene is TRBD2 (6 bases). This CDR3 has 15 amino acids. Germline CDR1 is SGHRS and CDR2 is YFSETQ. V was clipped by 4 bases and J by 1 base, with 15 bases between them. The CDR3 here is CASSLGWGGSYEQYF. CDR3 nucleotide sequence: TGCGCCAGCAGCCTTGGGTGGGGAGGTTCCTACGAGCAGTACTTC.

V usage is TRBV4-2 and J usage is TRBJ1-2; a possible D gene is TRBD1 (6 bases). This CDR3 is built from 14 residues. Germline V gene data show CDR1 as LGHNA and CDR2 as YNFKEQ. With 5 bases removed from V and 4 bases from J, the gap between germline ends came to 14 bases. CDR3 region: CASSDGTTGYGYTF. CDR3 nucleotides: TGTGCCAGCAGCGATGGGACAACCGGCTATGGCTACACCTTC.

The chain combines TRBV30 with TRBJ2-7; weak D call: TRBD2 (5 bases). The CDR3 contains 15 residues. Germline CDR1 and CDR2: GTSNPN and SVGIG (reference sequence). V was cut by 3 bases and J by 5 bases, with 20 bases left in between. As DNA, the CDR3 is TGTGCCTGGAGCGCCAGGCGGGCCGCCAACGACGAGCAGTACTTC. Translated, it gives CAWSARRAANDEQYF. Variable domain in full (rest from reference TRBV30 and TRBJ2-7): SQTIHQWPATLVQPVGSPLSLECTVEGTSNPNLYWYRQAAGRGLQLLFYSVGIGQISSEVPQNLSASRPQDRQFILSSKKLLLSDSGFYLCAWSARRAANDEQYFGPGTRLTVT.

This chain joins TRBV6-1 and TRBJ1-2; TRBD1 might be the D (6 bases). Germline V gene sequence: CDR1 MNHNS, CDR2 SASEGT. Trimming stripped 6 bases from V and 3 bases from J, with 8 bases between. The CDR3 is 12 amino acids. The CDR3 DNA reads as TGTGCCAGCAGCGCAGGGGACTATGGCTACACCTTC. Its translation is CASSAGDYGYTF.

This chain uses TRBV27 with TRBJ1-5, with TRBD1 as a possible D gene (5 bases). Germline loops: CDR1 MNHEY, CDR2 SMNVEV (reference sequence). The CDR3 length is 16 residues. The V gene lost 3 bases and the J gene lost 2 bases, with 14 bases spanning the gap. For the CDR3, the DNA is TGTGCCAGCAGTTTCAACCAGGGTAGGGGCAATCAGCCCCAGCATTTT. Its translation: CASSFNQGRGNQPQHF.

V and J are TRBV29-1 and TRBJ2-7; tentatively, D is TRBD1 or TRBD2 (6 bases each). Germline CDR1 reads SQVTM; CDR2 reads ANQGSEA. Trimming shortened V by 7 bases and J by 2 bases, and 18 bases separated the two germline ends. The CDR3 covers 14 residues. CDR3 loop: CSAKGGTATYEQYF. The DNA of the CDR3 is TGCAGCGCCAAGGGGGGAACTGCCACCTACGAGCAGTACTTC.

This chain's CDR3 is CASSTGGANTGELFF. The CDR3 coding sequence is TGTGCCAGCAGTACGGGGGGCGCAAACACCGGGGAGCTGTTTTTT. V and J are TRBV6-4 and TRBJ2-2; D may be TRBD2 (7 bases). Germline-derived CDR1 and CDR2 are MRHNA and SNTAGT. The CDR3 sequence is 15 residues long. V lost 5 bases, J lost 2 bases, and 12 bases lay in between.

The CDR3 loop is CSVGPSSYNEQFF. CDR3 sequence (DNA): TGCAGCGTTGGGCCTAGCTCCTACAATGAGCAGTTCTTC. The V gene is TRBV29-1, the J gene TRBJ2-1; D uncertain. The ends were cut back, 4 bases at V and 0 bases at J, with 7 bases in the middle. Germline CDR1 reads SQVTM; CDR2 reads ANQGSEA. The CDR3 runs to 13 residues.

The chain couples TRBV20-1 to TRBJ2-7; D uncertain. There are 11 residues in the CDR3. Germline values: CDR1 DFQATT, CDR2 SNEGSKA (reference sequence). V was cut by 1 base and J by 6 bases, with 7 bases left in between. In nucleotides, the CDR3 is TGCAGTGCTAGAGGCAGTCCCGAGCAGTACTTC. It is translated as CSARGSPEQYF.

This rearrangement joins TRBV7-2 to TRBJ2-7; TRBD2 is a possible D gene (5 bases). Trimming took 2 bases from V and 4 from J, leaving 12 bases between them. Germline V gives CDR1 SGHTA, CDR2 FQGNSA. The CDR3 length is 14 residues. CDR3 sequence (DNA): TGTGCCAGCAGCTTACTCCTAGCAGCATACGAGCAGTACTTC. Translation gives CASSLLLAAYEQYF.